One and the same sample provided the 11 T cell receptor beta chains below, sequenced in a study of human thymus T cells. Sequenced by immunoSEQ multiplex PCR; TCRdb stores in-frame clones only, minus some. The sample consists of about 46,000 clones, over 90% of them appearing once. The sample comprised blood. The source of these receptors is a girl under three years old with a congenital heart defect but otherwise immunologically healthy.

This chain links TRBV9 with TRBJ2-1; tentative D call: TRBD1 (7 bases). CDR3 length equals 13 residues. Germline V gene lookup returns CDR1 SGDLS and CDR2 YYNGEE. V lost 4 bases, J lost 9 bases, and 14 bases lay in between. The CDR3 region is CASSLAGGTEQFF. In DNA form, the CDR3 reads TGTGCCAGCAGCCTGGCAGGGGGGACTGAGCAGTTCTTC.

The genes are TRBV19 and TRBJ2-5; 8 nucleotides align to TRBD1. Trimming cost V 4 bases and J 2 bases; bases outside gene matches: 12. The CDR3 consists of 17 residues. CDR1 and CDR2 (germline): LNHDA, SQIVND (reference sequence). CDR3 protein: CASSTYHRGSYQETQYF. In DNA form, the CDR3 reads TGTGCCAGTAGTACCTATCACAGGGGGTCATATCAAGAGACCCAGTACTTC. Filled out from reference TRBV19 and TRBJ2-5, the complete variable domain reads DGGITQSPKYLFRKEGQNVTLSCEQNLNHDAMYWYRQDPGQGLRLIYYSQIVNDFQKGDIAEGYSVSREKKESFPLTVTSAQKNPTAFYLCASSTYHRGSYQETQYFGPGTRLLVL.

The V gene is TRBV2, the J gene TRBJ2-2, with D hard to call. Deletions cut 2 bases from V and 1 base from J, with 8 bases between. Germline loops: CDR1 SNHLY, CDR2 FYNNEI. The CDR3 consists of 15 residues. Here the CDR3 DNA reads TGTGCCAGCAGTGAAACGTGGCAGAACACCGGGGAGCTGTTTTTT. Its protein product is CASSETWQNTGELFF.

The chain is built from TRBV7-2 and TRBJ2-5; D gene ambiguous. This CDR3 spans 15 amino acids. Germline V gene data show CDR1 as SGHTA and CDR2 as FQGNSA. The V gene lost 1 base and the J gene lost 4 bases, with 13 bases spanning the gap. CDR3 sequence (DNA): TGTGCCAGCAGCTTAGTACACTCGATCTCAGAGACCCAGTACTTC. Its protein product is CASSLVHSISETQYF.

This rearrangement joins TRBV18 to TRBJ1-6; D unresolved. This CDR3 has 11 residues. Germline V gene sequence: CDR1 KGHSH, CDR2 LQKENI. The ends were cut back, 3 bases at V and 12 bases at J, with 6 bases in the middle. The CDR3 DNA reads TGTGCCAGCTCACCCGAAGAACCCCTCCACTTT. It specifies CASSPEEPLHF.

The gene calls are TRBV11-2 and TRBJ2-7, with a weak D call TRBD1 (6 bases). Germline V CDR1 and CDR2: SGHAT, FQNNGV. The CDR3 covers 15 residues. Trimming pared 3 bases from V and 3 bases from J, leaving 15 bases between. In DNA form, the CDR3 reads TGTGCCAGCAGCTTCGAGACAGGCCTTTTCTACGAGCAGTACTTC. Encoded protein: CASSFETGLFYEQYF.

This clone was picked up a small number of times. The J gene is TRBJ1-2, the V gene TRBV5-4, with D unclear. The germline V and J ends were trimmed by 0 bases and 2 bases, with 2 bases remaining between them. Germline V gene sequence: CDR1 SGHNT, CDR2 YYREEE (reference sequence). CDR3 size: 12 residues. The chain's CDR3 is CASSLGNYGYTF. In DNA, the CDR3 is TGTGCCAGCAGCTTGGGGAACTATGGCTACACCTTC.

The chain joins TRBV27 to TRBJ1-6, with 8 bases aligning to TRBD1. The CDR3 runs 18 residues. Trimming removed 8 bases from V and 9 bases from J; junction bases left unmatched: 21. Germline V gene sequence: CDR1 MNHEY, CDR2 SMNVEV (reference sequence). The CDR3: CASCYGTGGPGPSSPLHF. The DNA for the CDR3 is TGTGCCAGCTGTTACGGGACAGGTGGCCCCGGCCCAAGTTCACCCCTCCACTTT.

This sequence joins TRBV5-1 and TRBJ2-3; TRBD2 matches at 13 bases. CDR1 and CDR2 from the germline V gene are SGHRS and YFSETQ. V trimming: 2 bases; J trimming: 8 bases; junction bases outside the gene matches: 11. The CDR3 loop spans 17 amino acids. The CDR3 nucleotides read TGCGCCAGCAGCTTATACGACGGACTAGCGGGGGCCGGTACGCAGTATTTT. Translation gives CASSLYDGLAGAGTQYF.

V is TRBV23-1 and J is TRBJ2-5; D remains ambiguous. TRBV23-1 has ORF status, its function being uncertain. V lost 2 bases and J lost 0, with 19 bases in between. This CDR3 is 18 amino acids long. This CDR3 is CASSQKVPGRTNQETQYF. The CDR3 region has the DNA TGCGCCAGCAGTCAAAAGGTACCAGGACGAACGAACCAAGAGACCCAGTACTTC.

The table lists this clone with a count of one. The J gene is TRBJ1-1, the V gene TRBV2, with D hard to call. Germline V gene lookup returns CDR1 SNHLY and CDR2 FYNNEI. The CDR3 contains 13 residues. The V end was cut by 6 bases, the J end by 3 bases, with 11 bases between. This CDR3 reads CASSRGRDTEAFF. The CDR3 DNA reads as TGTGCCAGCAGCCGAGGGAGGGACACTGAAGCTTTCTTT.